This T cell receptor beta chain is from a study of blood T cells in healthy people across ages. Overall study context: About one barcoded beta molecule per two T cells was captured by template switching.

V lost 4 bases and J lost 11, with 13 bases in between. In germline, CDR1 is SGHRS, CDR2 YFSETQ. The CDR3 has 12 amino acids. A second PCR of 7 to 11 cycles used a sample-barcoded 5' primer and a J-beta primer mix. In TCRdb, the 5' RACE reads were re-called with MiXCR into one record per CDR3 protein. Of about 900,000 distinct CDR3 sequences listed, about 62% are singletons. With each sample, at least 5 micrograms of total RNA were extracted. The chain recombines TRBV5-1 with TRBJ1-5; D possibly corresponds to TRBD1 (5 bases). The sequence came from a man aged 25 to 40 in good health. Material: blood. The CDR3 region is CASSPAGGTQHF. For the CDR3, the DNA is TGCGCCAGCAGCCCGGCTGGGGGGACCCAGCATTTT.